This TCR beta chain is drawn from a study of blood T cells in healthy people across ages. V was shortened by 5 bases and J by 3 bases, with 13 bases between the two germline ends. CDR1 is MDHEN, CDR2 SYDVKM, per germline. This CDR3 comprises 14 residues. Primers used in a second PCR of about 7 to 12 cycles were a sample-barcoded 5' primer and a J-beta primer mix. The study obtained at least 3 million CDR3-containing paired-end reads from every sample. TCRdb fed the 5' RACE reads into MiXCR, producing one record per CDR3 protein. Of about 940,000 distinct CDR3 sequences in the sample, roughly 48% are singletons; the top ten hold about an eighth. This clonotype was counted only a few times. As yet, its antigen is unknown. Whole-study findings and limits: Per million T cells, TCR beta diversity dropped roughly linearly as age increased.

This TCR derives from a man aged 30 to 39 in good health. The chain couples TRBV28 to TRBJ1-2; tentatively, D is TRBD1 (6 bases). The sequenced sample was blood. This CDR3 is CASSRTDRHYGYTF. In DNA form, the CDR3 reads TGTGCCAGCAGTCGTACAGACAGGCACTATGGCTACACCTTC.